This T cell receptor beta chain derives from a study of blood T cell repertoires in COVID-19. Study-level background: Donors in the United States, Italy and Spain gave samples during acute or convalescent COVID-19. In each case, the material was cDNA or gDNA derived from T cells, B-cell-depleted T cells, or PBMCs.

Unmatched junction bases numbered 8, after V lost 3 bases and J lost 5 bases. The length of the CDR3 is 17 residues. Germline V CDR1 and CDR2: KGHSH, LQKENI. As handled by the study authors: Reference gene primer amplification gave nucleated cell count estimates. Only in-frame clones appear in the TCRdb table, and some are missing; sequencing was by immunoSEQ multiplex PCR. D and trimming were read from the DNA, whereas the V and J calls and clone size are those reported in that table. The repertoire holds around 220,000 clones, with 88% as singletons. The clonotype comes from a man aged 18 to 30 with active or convalescent COVID-19. The chain uses TRBV18 and TRBJ2-2; 11 nucleotides line up with TRBD2. Sequencing was carried out using peripheral blood. In DNA form, the CDR3 reads TGTGCCAGCTCACCTTCCCTAGCGGGAGGACGGACCGGGGAGCTGTTTTTT. This sequence encodes CASSPSLAGGRTGELFF.